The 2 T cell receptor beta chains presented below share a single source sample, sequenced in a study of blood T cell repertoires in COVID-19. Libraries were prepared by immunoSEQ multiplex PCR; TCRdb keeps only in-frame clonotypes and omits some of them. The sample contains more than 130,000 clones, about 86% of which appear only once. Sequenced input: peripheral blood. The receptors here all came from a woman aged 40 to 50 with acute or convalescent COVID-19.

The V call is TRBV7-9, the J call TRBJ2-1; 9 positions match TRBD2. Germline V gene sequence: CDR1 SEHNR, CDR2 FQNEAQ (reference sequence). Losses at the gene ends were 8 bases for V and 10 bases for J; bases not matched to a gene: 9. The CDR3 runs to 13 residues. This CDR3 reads CASEGSGRNEQFF. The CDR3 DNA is TGTGCCAGCGAGGGGAGCGGGAGGAACGAGCAGTTCTTC.

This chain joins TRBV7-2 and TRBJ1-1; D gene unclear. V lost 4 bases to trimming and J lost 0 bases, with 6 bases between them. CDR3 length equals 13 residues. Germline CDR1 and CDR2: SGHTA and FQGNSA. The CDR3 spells CASSSLLNTEAFF. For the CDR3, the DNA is TGTGCCAGCAGCTCGCTATTGAACACTGAAGCTTTCTTT.